The rows below give T cell receptor beta chains drawn from one sample of a study of tumor-infiltrating lymphocytes in primary liver carcinoma. TCRdb independently ran MiXCR on the multiplex PCR reads; one entry per CDR3 protein. The top ten hold less than 30% of the sample, which has some 43,000 distinct CDR3 sequences, roughly 70% seen once. The specimen was liver tumor tissue from sampling region 5. These receptors originate from a man aged 40-55 years with primary liver carcinoma and hepatitis B virus infection. Both conserved end residues are part of each CDR3. Fields, in order: V gene, D gene, clone size, J gene, CDR3 DNA, CDR3 protein. D genes are given only for firm matches. For some rows the clone size is stated as once, few or many, or as a class when expanded; others skip it.

V gene: TRBV29-1
D gene: TRBD1
clone size: NA
J gene: TRBJ2-1
CDR3 DNA: TGCAGCGGATTGCCGGGACAGGGGGTAGGTGAGCACTTCTTC
CDR3 protein: CSGLPGQGVGEHFF

V gene: TRBV11-2
D gene: NA
clone size: NA
J gene: TRBJ2-2
CDR3 DNA: TGTGCCAACAGCTCCAGAGAGGCTTCGAGCACCGGGGAGCTGTTTTTT
CDR3 protein: CANSSREASSTGELFF

V gene: TRBV6-1
D gene: NA
clone size: NA
J gene: TRBJ2-1
CDR3 DNA: TGTGACACACGGGAAGCGGCAGAGCCCTACAATGAGCGGTTCTTC
CDR3 protein: CDTREAAEPYNERFF

V gene: TRBV5-4
D gene: TRBD1
clone size: NA
J gene: TRBJ2-5
CDR3 DNA: TGTACCAGCAGCTTGGACAGGGGGCAAGGGGAGACCCAATACTTC
CDR3 protein: CTSSLDRGQGETQYF

V gene: TRBV6-5
D gene: TRBD2
clone size: NA
J gene: TRBJ2-7
CDR3 DNA: TGTACCAGCAGTTACTCGGGACTAGCGGGAGGGCTCTACGAGCAGTACTTC
CDR3 protein: CTSSYSGLAGGLYEQYF

V gene: TRBV12-3/TRBV12-4
D gene: NA
clone size: NA
J gene: TRBJ2-3
CDR3 DNA: TGTGCCAGCAGCTCCCCGGGACAGTTCTCAGGAGGGCAAGCAGACACGCAGTATTTT
CDR3 protein: CASSSPGQFSGGQADTQYF

V gene: TRBV5-8
D gene: NA
clone size: NA
J gene: TRBJ1-5
CDR3 DNA: TGTGCCAGCAACTTGAAGGGGATCAGCCTCAATCTGCCCCAGCAATTT
CDR3 protein: CASNLKGISLNLPQQF

V gene: TRBV11-2
D gene: NA
clone size: NA
J gene: TRBJ1-1
CDR3 DNA: TGTGCCTGCAGCTTAAGCAGAGACACTGAAGCTTTCTTT
CDR3 protein: CACSLSRDTEAFF

V gene: TRBV11-2
D gene: TRBD1
clone size: once
J gene: TRBJ2-2
CDR3 DNA: TGTGCCAGCAGCTTTGATGGAGACAGGGTCGACACCGGGGAGCTGTTTTTT
CDR3 protein: CASSFDGDRVDTGELFF

V gene: TRBV11-2
D gene: TRBD1
clone size: NA
J gene: TRBJ1-2
CDR3 DNA: TGTGCTAACAGTCCAGCCGACAGGGACTATTGCTACACCTTC
CDR3 protein: CANSPADRDYCYTF

V gene: TRBV10-3
D gene: TRBD1
clone size: NA
J gene: TRBJ2-3
CDR3 DNA: TGTGCCATCAGTAAGGTTAGGACAGGGAGCACAGATACGCAATATTTT
CDR3 protein: CAISKVRTGSTDTQYF

V gene: TRBV12-3/TRBV12-4
D gene: TRBD2
clone size: NA
J gene: TRBJ2-5
CDR3 DNA: TGTGCCAGTAGTGCCCTCGGACTAGCAGGGGAGACCCATTACTTC
CDR3 protein: CASSALGLAGETHYF

V gene: TRBV4-1
D gene: NA
clone size: NA
J gene: TRBJ2-5
CDR3 DNA: TGCGCCAGCAGCCAAGACCCTCCAGTTGGGGCCCAGTACTTC
CDR3 protein: CASSQDPPVGAQYF

V gene: TRBV28
D gene: NA
clone size: many
J gene: TRBJ1-2
CDR3 DNA: TGTGCCAGCAGTTCGCCAACCCACTTCTATGGCTACACCTTC
CDR3 protein: CASSSPTHFYGYTF

V gene: TRBV6-5
D gene: NA
clone size: once
J gene: TRBJ1-1
CDR3 DNA: TGTGCCAACAGTTATGGGGGAGTGAACACTGATGCTTTCTTT
CDR3 protein: CANSYGGVNTDAFF

V gene: TRBV11-2
D gene: NA
clone size: NA
J gene: TRBJ2-2
CDR3 DNA: TGTGCCAGCAGCTTAGTCGAACGGGGCACCAGGAAGCTGTTTTTT
CDR3 protein: CASSLVERGTRKLFF

V gene: TRBV6-5
D gene: NA
clone size: NA
J gene: TRBJ2-6
CDR3 DNA: TGTGCCAGCAGTGTTTGGGCAGGGATGAAAGCTGGGGCCAACCTCCTGACTTTC
CDR3 protein: CASSVWAGMKAGANLLTF

V gene: TRBV5-4
D gene: NA
clone size: NA
J gene: TRBJ1-4
CDR3 DNA: TGTGCCAGCAGCCCTCTTCCGGGCAATGAAAAACTGTATTTT
CDR3 protein: CASSPLPGNEKLYF

V gene: TRBV29-1
D gene: TRBD1
clone size: NA
J gene: TRBJ2-1
CDR3 DNA: TGCAGCGTTCTTGGACAGGGACGTTTCAATGAGCAGTCCTTC
CDR3 protein: CSVLGQGRFNEQSF

V gene: TRBV20-1
D gene: TRBD1
clone size: NA
J gene: TRBJ1-1
CDR3 DNA: TGCAGTGCTAGAGATCCCAGGGGGCCCGCTTTCTTT
CDR3 protein: CSARDPRGPAFF

V gene: TRBV2
D gene: TRBD1
clone size: medium-sized
J gene: TRBJ2-5
CDR3 DNA: TGTGCCAGCAGTGGGACAGGACAAGAGACCCAGTACTTC
CDR3 protein: CASSGTGQETQYF

V gene: TRBV11-2
D gene: NA
clone size: NA
J gene: TRBJ2-7
CDR3 DNA: TGTGTCAACAGCCTAGGCGGGACTCTACCCTACGAGCAGTACTTC
CDR3 protein: CVNSLGGTLPYEQYF

V gene: TRBV25-1
D gene: NA
clone size: many
J gene: TRBJ1-1
CDR3 DNA: TGTGCCAGCCGGAGGGATTTTAACACTGAAGCTTTCTTT
CDR3 protein: CASRRDFNTEAFF

V gene: TRBV10-2
D gene: NA
clone size: once
J gene: TRBJ1-5
CDR3 DNA: TGCGCCTGCAGGATAGGGGGTCAGCCCCAGCATTTT
CDR3 protein: CACRIGGQPQHF

V gene: TRBV12-3/TRBV12-4
D gene: TRBD1
clone size: many
J gene: TRBJ1-1
CDR3 DNA: TGTGCCAGCAGCCCATGGGCGACAGGGAGGGTGGGCACTGAAGCTTTCTTT
CDR3 protein: CASSPWATGRVGTEAFF

V gene: TRBV5-1
D gene: NA
clone size: NA
J gene: TRBJ2-2
CDR3 DNA: TGCGCCAGCAGCCCCCACCGGAGTATCGACACCGGGGAGCTGTTTTTT
CDR3 protein: CASSPHRSIDTGELFF

V gene: TRBV11-1
D gene: TRBD2
clone size: NA
J gene: TRBJ2-4
CDR3 DNA: TGTGCCAGCAGCTTTCCCGAGAGTAGCGGGACCAAAAACATTCGGTACTTC
CDR3 protein: CASSFPESSGTKNIRYF

V gene: TRBV7-8
D gene: NA
clone size: many
J gene: TRBJ2-2
CDR3 DNA: TGTGCCAGCAGCTTGTCCGGCCAAACCGGGGAGCTGTTTTTT
CDR3 protein: CASSLSGQTGELFF

V gene: TRBV5-5
D gene: TRBD2
clone size: many
J gene: TRBJ2-6
CDR3 DNA: TGTGCCAGCAGCTTGAGACTAGCGGAGATTAGCTCTGGGGCCAACGTCCTGACTTTC
CDR3 protein: CASSLRLAEISSGANVLTF

V gene: TRBV6-1
D gene: TRBD1
clone size: NA
J gene: TRBJ2-7
CDR3 DNA: TGTGTCAGCAGAGGACAGGGGGATTACGAGCAGTACTTC
CDR3 protein: CVSRGQGDYEQYF